This TCR beta chain was sequenced for a study of T cell repertoires in cytomegalovirus infection. In the study overall: It was recently identified HLA-C-restricted and well-studied HLA-B-restricted CMV epitopes that the study used.

Germline values: CDR1 SGHTA, CDR2 FQGTGA. This CDR3 contains 15 residues. Via MiXCR, TCRdb re-called the reads, giving one row per CDR3 protein. The data hold approximately 990,000 distinct CDR3 sequences, with roughly 30% observed a single time. Whole-study results and caveats: It was HLA-C-restricted CMV-specific TCR beta clonotypes that dominated the response ex vivo.

Notes on this clonotype: Its antigen is not identified. At one boundary the junction diverges from the germline segment, which might be a read error.

The source is a human donor in good health (CMV status not recorded). Some clones in this sample may be carry-over from other donors' samples. The chain is built from TRBV7-3 and TRBJ2-1; D tentatively reads TRBD1 or TRBD2 (5 bases each). Sequences were derived from cultured CD8+ T cells from PBMCs, sampled from culture after CMV antigen stimulation. The CDR3 loop reads CTSPYVRGSYNEQFF. The CDR3 DNA reads as TGTACCAGCCCCTACGTGAGGGGCTCCTACAATGAGCAGTTCTTC.